A single sample gave rise to the 12 T cell receptor beta chains below, sequenced in a study of shared clonotypes between healthy human individuals (dated by TCRdb to about 2020). Libraries came from the immunoSEQ multiplex PCR assay. TCRdb holds this immuneACCESS table with in-frame rearrangements only. Some clones are missing; in checked studies, unresolved V genes explain under half, and the rest has no known cause. Here the sample has about 490,000 clones; about 84% occur a single time. The ten largest clones capture about 13% of the sample. Material for sequencing was PBMCs. The receptors originated from a woman aged 40 to 50 in good health. Some clones in this sample may be carry-over from other donors' samples.

V and J are TRBV7-8 and TRBJ1-1, with a weak D call TRBD1 (6 bases). V was cut by 5 bases and J by 6 bases, with 16 bases left in between. The CDR3 is 14 residues long. Per germline, CDR1 SGHVS and CDR2 FQNEAQ. The CDR3 bases are TGTGCCAGCAGCCTAGACAGGACTCGAGCTGAAGCTTTCTTT. Amino acid sequence: CASSLDRTRAEAFF.

The chain employs TRBV15 and TRBJ2-1; possibly TRBD1 for D (6 bases). Trimming shortened V by 0 bases and J by 3 bases, and 9 bases separated the two germline ends. This CDR3 has 15 amino acids. The germline V gene has CDR1 LNHNV and CDR2 YYDKDF (reference sequence). The CDR3 reads CATSRDLGGYNEQFF. CDR3 nucleotides: TGTGCCACCAGCAGAGACCTAGGGGGCTACAATGAGCAGTTCTTC.

This rearrangement joins TRBV7-9 to TRBJ1-2; unclear D gene. Deletions cut 1 base from V and 2 bases from J, with 8 bases between. This CDR3 comprises 14 residues. In germline, CDR1 is SEHNR, CDR2 FQNEAQ (reference sequence). The CDR3 region is CASSLDAGNYGYTF. Written as DNA, the CDR3 is TGTGCCAGCAGCTTAGATGCGGGGAACTATGGCTACACCTTC. Full variable domain (missing parts from reference TRBV7-9 and TRBJ1-2): DTGVSQNPRHKITKRGQNVTFRCDPISEHNRLYWYRQTLGQGPEFLTYFQNEAQLEKSRLLSDRFSAERPKGSFSTLEIQRTEQGDSAMYLCASSLDAGNYGYTFGSGTRLTVV.

This clone came up a few times. Different DNA sequences within this sample yield the same CDR3. This chain connects TRBV6-4 to TRBJ2-2; D call uncertain. Germline values: CDR1 MRHNA, CDR2 SNTAGT. The CDR3 contains 14 residues. V lost 3 bases and J 3 bases, leaving 8 bases between the germline ends. In DNA, the CDR3 is TGTGCCAGCAGTGATTCCGGAGACACCGGGGAGCTGTTTTTT. Its translation: CASSDSGDTGELFF.

Concerning this clone: Since a far larger clone is one base different, this is likely a read error. The rearrangement joins TRBV29-1 to TRBJ1-1; no definite D call. V gave up 4 bases and J gave up 7 bases, with 19 bases separating them. In germline, CDR1 is SQVTM, CDR2 ANQGSEA. There are 14 residues in the CDR3. In nucleotides, the CDR3 is TGCAGCGTTGTCCCAACCCGGGGTGGGATTGAAGCTTTCTTT. It encodes CSVVPTRGGIEAFF.

The chain carries TRBV7-9 and TRBJ2-7; D is unclear. The germline V gene has CDR1 SEHNR and CDR2 FQNEAQ (reference sequence). V lost 5 bases and J lost 3, with 8 bases in between. The length of the CDR3 is 12 residues. The CDR3 reads CASSPTYYEQYF. The DNA for the CDR3 is TGTGCCAGCAGCCCGACCTACTACGAGCAGTACTTC.

About this clone: Other DNA sequences within the sample encode an identical CDR3. Written as DNA, the CDR3 is TGTGCCAGCAGCTTGGCTAGGAATCAGCCCCAGCATTTT. Translated, it gives CASSLARNQPQHF. The genes are TRBV7-2 and TRBJ1-5, with unresolved D. Trimming shortened V by 3 bases and J by 4 bases, and 7 bases separated the two germline ends. Germline CDR1 reads SGHTA; CDR2 reads FQGNSA. The CDR3 covers 13 residues.

Points on this clone: A far larger clone is only one base removed, so a read error is likely. Other DNA sequences within the sample encode an identical CDR3. The chain links TRBV4-1 to TRBJ2-4, with D possibly matching TRBD1 (5 bases). The V gene lost 1 base and the J gene lost 8 bases, with 27 bases spanning the gap. Germline V CDR1 and CDR2: MGHRA, YSYEKL. CDR3 size: 19 residues. The CDR3 reads CASSQGNRFVFSRADIQYF. The DNA of the CDR3 is TGCGCCAGCAGCCAAGGGAATAGGTTTGTCTTTAGCAGGGCGGACATTCAGTACTTC.

Remarks on this clone: This likely reflects a read error, since a far larger clone is one base away. V and J are TRBV29-1 and TRBJ2-2; 7 bases match TRBD1. This CDR3 is 14 amino acids long. Germline CDR1 and CDR2: SQVTM and ANQGSEA. After removal of 4 bases from V and 6 bases from J, the junction contained 8 bases not matched to a gene. CDR3 region: CSVVRTGNAGELFF. DNA for the CDR3: TGCAGCGTTGTTAGGACAGGAAACGCCGGGGAGCTGTTTTTT.

This chain joins TRBV5-1 and TRBJ2-3; 8 bases are a match to TRBD1. CDR3 length: 15 amino acids. J gave up 5 bases and V 4 bases, and 9 bases lay outside the gene matches. Germline V gene lookup returns CDR1 SGHRS and CDR2 YFSETQ. The CDR3, as DNA: TGCGCCAGCAGCGAGGACAGGGTTGGGATAGATACGCAGTATTTT. Its protein product is CASSEDRVGIDTQYF.

V is TRBV5-1 and J is TRBJ2-7, with D maybe TRBD1 (5 bases). Trimming left V 2 bases short and J 2 bases short, with 11 bases between. Germline V lookup: CDR1 SGHRS, CDR2 YFSETQ. The CDR3 consists of 14 residues. The chain's CDR3 is CASSLQVRPYEQYF. In DNA form, the CDR3 reads TGCGCCAGCAGCTTACAGGTCCGACCCTACGAGCAGTACTTC.

The chain is built from TRBV6-5 and TRBJ1-4, with TRBD1 identical over 9 bases. Trimming cost V 5 bases and J 8 bases; bases outside gene matches: 9. Germline CDR1 is MNHEY and CDR2 is SVGAGI. The CDR3 loop spans 15 amino acids. Here the CDR3 DNA reads TGTGCCAGCAGTATAGACAGGGGGGCGGTGGAAAAACTGTTTTTT. As protein: CASSIDRGAVEKLFF.